This entry lists 19 T cell receptor beta chains sequenced from one sample in a study of identical twins. TCRdb itself ran the 5' RACE reads through MiXCR, one entry per CDR3 protein. The sample yields under 900,000 distinct CDR3 sequences, roughly 12% seen once. These data were likewise used in another study, on yellow fever vaccine responses in identical twins.

Sequencing was performed on PBMCs. Receptors originate from a woman between 18 and 29 years old in good health.

The table lists this clonotype with a few counts. This chain connects TRBV7-6 to TRBJ2-7; tentative D call: TRBD1 (6 bases). The CDR3 is 14 residues long. V was shortened by 5 bases and J by 4 bases, with 15 bases between the two germline ends. The V gene's germline CDR1 is SGHVS and CDR2 FNYEAQ. CDR3 sequence (DNA): TGTGCCAGCAGCCCCTCGGACGGGACATACGAGCAGTACTTC. Protein product: CASSPSDGTYEQYF.

This clonotype came up a few times. This chain uses TRBV29-1 with TRBJ2-3, with a tentative D call TRBD2 (6 bases). Trimming stripped 4 bases from V and 1 base from J, with 12 bases between. Germline loops: CDR1 SQVTM, CDR2 ANQGSEA. This CDR3 has 14 residues. CDR3 sequence: CSVVVGGGTDTQYF. CDR3 nucleotide sequence: TGCAGCGTTGTTGTGGGAGGAGGCACAGATACGCAGTATTTT.

This clonotype has more than one count but fewer than ten. The rearrangement links TRBV15 to TRBJ2-3; D gene ambiguous. CDR3 size: 13 residues. Germline assignment: CDR1 LNHNV and CDR2 YYDKDF (reference sequence). Trimming removed 0 bases at V and 3 bases at J, with 4 bases between. The chain's CDR3 is CATSRDVTDTQYF. The CDR3 coding sequence is TGTGCCACCAGCAGAGATGTTACAGATACGCAGTATTTT.

The chain uses TRBV6-2 or TRBV6-3 and TRBJ2-2; D unclear. V was clipped by 5 bases and J by 0 bases, with 10 bases between them. Germline CDR1 and CDR2: MNHEY and SVGEGT. The CDR3 spans 15 residues. CDR3 in DNA: TGTGCCAGCAGTCCTCGGGTACCGAACACCGGGGAGCTGTTTTTT. Encoded protein: CASSPRVPNTGELFF.

The chain carries TRBV10-3 and TRBJ2-3; 9 bases line up with TRBD2. The CDR3 spans 17 residues. J gave up 7 bases and V 0 bases, and 11 bases lay outside the gene matches. Per the germline V gene, CDR1 is ENHRY and CDR2 is SYGVKD. The DNA of the CDR3 is TGTGCCATCAGTGAGTCAGGGAAGCGGGGGGACCCAAATACGCAGTATTTT. It specifies CAISESGKRGDPNTQYF.

J is TRBJ2-1 and V is TRBV11-1, with TRBD1 matching 7 bases. This CDR3 is built from 14 residues. Trimming at V came to 5 bases and at J to 6 bases, leaving 7 bases not matched to a gene. The V gene's germline CDR1 is SGHAT and CDR2 FQDESV (reference sequence). Here the CDR3 DNA reads TGTGCCAGCAGCCCCTGGACAGGTCTCAATGAGCAGTTCTTC. This sequence encodes CASSPWTGLNEQFF.

This clonotype was seen a few times. The chain carries TRBV10-3 and TRBJ2-7, with 9 positions matching TRBD2. CDR1 is ENHRY, CDR2 SYGVKD, per germline. The CDR3 totals 15 residues. V trimming: 2 bases; J trimming: 5 bases; junction bases outside the gene matches: 7. CDR3 bases: TGTGCCATCAGTGAGCAACCGGGACTAGCTAACGAGCAGTACTTC. This gives the protein CAISEQPGLANEQYF.

This clonotype was detected a few times. The CDR3 loop is CASSRDGLSSYEQYF. CDR3 coding DNA: TGTGCCAGCAGTCGGGACGGCCTTAGCTCCTACGAGCAGTACTTC. This sequence joins TRBV12-3 or TRBV12-4 and TRBJ2-7; either TRBD1 or TRBD2 may supply D (5 bases each). The CDR3 runs 15 residues. V was shortened by 5 bases and J by 0 bases, with 14 bases between the two germline ends.

The CDR3, as DNA: TGTGCCACCAGCAGAGAGAGGGGCACTGAAGCTTTCTTT. Amino acids: CATSRERGTEAFF. The chain carries TRBV15 and TRBJ1-1, with D possibly TRBD1 on 5 matching bases. V was cut by 0 bases and J by 4 bases, with 6 bases left in between. Germline lookup yields CDR1 LNHNV and CDR2 YYDKDF (reference sequence). This CDR3 region has 13 residues.

This clonotype has ten or more counts. The chain couples TRBV27 to TRBJ1-4; perhaps TRBD1 as D (5 bases). Germline CDR1 and CDR2: MNHEY and SMNVEV (reference sequence). V was trimmed by 4 bases and J by 5 bases, leaving 14 bases between them. The CDR3 is made up of 15 amino acids. CDR3 sequence (DNA): TGTGCCAGCAGTTCCTCAGGGAGCTCGAATGAAAAACTGTTTTTT. This codes for CASSSSGSSNEKLFF.

CDR3 protein: CASKGGQGDVSPLHF. The CDR3 DNA reads TGTGCCAGCAAGGGAGGACAGGGGGATGTTTCACCCCTCCACTTT. The chain combines TRBV6-2 or TRBV6-3 with TRBJ1-6, with 10 bases aligning to TRBD1. Germline CDR1 is MNHEY and CDR2 is SVGEGT. This CDR3 has 15 amino acids. The V segment lost 7 bases and the J segment 9 bases; nucleotides outside the gene matches: 9.

Only a few counts were recorded for this clonotype. The V gene is TRBV27, the J gene TRBJ2-2; tentative D call: TRBD1 (6 bases). V shed 1 base and J shed 6 bases, with 9 bases lying between them. The germline gives CDR1 MNHEY, CDR2 SMNVEV (reference sequence). The CDR3 has 14 residues. The CDR3 DNA is TGTGCCAGCAGTTTATACAGGGATGCCGGGGAGCTGTTTTTT. Translating it yields CASSLYRDAGELFF.

This clonotype showed up just a few times. The chain combines TRBV24-1 with TRBJ1-1, with D possibly being TRBD1 (5 bases). The CDR3 is 14 residues long. V was cut by 6 bases and J by 0 bases, with 10 bases left in between. CDR1 is KGHDR and CDR2 is SFDVKD in the germline V gene. CDR3 sequence reads: CATSRGDLNTEAFF. In nucleotides, the CDR3 is TGTGCCACCAGTCGAGGGGACCTGAACACTGAAGCTTTCTTT.

This sequence joins TRBV6-5 and TRBJ2-4; 8 bases are shared with TRBD1. The CDR3 is 15 amino acids. Germline V CDR1 and CDR2: MNHEY, SVGAGI. With 4 bases clipped from V and 7 bases from J, the junction kept 9 bases outside the gene matches. CDR3 protein: CASSSGGEGGNIQYF. The CDR3 DNA reads TGTGCCAGCAGTTCAGGGGGCGAGGGCGGGAACATTCAGTACTTC.

The rearrangement links TRBV5-6 to TRBJ2-1; D possibly corresponds to TRBD1 (6 bases). There are 17 residues in the CDR3. Trimming shortened V by 3 bases and J by 2 bases, and 18 bases separated the two germline ends. Germline V CDR1 and CDR2: SGHDT, YYEEEE. CDR3 region: CASSSPYRVGAYNEQFF. The CDR3 DNA sequence: TGTGCCAGCAGCTCCCCCTACAGGGTTGGCGCCTACAATGAGCAGTTCTTC.

The chain couples TRBV5-1 to TRBJ2-3; possibly TRBD1 or TRBD2 for D (6 bases each). CDR3 size: 16 residues. Germline V gene lookup returns CDR1 SGHRS and CDR2 YFSETQ. V was trimmed by 6 bases and J by 3 bases, leaving 20 bases between them. CDR3 DNA: TGCGCCAGCACCAAGGAGGGGGGCCTCGGGACAGATACGCAGTATTTT. Protein product: CASTKEGGLGTDTQYF.

This clonotype came up a few times. The chain uses TRBV3-1 and TRBJ2-1; D possibly corresponds to TRBD1 (6 bases). The V and J ends lost 2 bases and 2 bases respectively, with 13 bases between them. The V gene's germline CDR1 is LGHDT and CDR2 YNNKEL (reference sequence). The CDR3 covers 16 residues. The CDR3: CASSQQTGYPYNEQFF. CDR3 bases: TGTGCCAGCAGCCAACAAACAGGGTATCCCTACAATGAGCAGTTCTTC.

There are a few counts of this clonotype. V and J are TRBV12-3 or TRBV12-4 and TRBJ2-1, with a weak D call TRBD1 (6 bases). The V gene lost 6 bases and the J gene lost 5 bases, with 14 bases spanning the gap. The CDR3 consists of 14 residues. The CDR3 is CASSKVPGDNEQFF. The CDR3 region has the DNA TGTGCCAGCAGCAAGGTCCCAGGGGACAATGAGCAGTTCTTC.

The V call is TRBV5-1, the J call TRBJ2-5; D might be TRBD2 (6 bases). The ends were cut back, 2 bases at V and 3 bases at J, with 11 bases in the middle. The CDR3 is 14 residues long. Germline CDR1 SGHRS, CDR2 YFSETQ. The CDR3 spells CASSFKAGKETQYF. For the CDR3, the DNA is TGCGCCAGCAGCTTCAAAGCGGGCAAAGAGACCCAGTACTTC.